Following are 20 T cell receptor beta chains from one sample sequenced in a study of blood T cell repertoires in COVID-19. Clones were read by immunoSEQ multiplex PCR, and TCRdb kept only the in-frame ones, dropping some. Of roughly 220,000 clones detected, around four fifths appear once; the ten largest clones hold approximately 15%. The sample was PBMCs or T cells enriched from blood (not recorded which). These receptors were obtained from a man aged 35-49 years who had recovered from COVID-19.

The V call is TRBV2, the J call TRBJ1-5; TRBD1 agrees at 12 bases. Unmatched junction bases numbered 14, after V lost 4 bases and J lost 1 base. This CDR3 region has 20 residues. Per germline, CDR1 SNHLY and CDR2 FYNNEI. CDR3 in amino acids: CASSGGTGGAYGYSNQPQHF. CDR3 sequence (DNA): TGTGCCAGCAGTGGGGGGACAGGGGGCGCGTATGGTTACAGCAATCAGCCCCAGCATTTT.

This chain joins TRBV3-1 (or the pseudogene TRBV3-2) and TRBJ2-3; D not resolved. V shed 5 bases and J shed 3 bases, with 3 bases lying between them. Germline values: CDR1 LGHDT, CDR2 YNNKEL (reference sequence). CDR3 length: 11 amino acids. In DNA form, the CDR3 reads TGTGCCAGCAGCGCGACAGATACGCAGTATTTT. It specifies CASSATDTQYF.

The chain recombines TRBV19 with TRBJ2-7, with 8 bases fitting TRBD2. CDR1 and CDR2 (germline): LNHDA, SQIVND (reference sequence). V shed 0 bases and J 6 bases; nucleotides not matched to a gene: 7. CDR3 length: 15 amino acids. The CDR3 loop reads CASSIEGTRSTEQYF. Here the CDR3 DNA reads TGTGCCAGTAGTATAGAAGGGACTAGATCCACCGAGCAGTACTTC.

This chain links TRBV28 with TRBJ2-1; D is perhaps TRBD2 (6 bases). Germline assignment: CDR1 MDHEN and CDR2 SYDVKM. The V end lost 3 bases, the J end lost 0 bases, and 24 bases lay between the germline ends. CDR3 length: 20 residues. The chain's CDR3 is CASSLSERAHPPGSYNEQFF. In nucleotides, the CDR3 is TGTGCCAGCAGTTTGTCTGAGCGGGCTCATCCCCCTGGCTCCTACAATGAGCAGTTCTTC.

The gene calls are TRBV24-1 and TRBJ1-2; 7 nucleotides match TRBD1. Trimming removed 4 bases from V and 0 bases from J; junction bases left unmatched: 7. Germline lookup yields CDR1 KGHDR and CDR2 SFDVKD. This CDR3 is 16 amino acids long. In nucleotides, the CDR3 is TGTGCCACCAGTGACCCCCGGACAGGACCTAACTATGGCTACACCTTC. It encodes CATSDPRTGPNYGYTF.

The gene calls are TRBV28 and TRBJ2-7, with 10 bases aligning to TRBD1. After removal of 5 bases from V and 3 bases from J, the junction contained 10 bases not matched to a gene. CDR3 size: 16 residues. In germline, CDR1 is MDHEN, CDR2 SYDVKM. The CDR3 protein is CASSPIPWTGGYEQYF. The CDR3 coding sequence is TGTGCCAGCAGTCCAATCCCCTGGACAGGGGGCTACGAGCAGTACTTC.

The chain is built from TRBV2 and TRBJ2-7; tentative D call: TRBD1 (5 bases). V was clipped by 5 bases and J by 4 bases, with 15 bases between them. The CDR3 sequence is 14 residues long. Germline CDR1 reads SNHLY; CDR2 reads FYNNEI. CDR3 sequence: CASSPSGISYEQYF. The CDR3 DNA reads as TGTGCCAGCAGTCCCTCAGGGATCTCTTACGAGCAGTACTTC.

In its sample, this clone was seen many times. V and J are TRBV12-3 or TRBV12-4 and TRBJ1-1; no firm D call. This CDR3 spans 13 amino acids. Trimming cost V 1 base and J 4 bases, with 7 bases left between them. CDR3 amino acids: CASSLGPGTEAFF. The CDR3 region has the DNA TGTGCCAGCAGTTTAGGCCCCGGCACTGAAGCTTTCTTT.

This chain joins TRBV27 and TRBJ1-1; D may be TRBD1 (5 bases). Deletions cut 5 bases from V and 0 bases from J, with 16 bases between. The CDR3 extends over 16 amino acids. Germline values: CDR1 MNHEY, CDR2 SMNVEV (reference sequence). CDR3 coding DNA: TGTGCCAGCAGTGTGTCGGGACTACCCTTGAACACTGAAGCTTTCTTT. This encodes CASSVSGLPLNTEAFF.

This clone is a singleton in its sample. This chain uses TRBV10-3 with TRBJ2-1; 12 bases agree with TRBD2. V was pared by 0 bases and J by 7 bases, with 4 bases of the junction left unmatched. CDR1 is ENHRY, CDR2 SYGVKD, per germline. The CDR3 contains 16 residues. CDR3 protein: CAISESLAGGGNEQFF. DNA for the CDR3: TGTGCCATCAGTGAGTCACTAGCGGGAGGAGGGAATGAGCAGTTCTTC.

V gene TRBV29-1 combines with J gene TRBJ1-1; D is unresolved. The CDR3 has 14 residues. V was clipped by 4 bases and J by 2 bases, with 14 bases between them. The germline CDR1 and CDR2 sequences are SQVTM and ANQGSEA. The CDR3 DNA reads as TGCAGCGTTGTCGGGAACAACGCTAACACTGAAGCTTTCTTT. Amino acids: CSVVGNNANTEAFF. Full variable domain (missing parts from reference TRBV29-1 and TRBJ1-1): SAVISQKPSRDICQRGTSLTIQCQVDSQVTMMFWYRQQPGQSLTLIATANQGSEATYESGFVIDKFPISRPNLTFSTLTVSNMSPEDSSIYLCSVVGNNANTEAFFGQGTRLTVV.

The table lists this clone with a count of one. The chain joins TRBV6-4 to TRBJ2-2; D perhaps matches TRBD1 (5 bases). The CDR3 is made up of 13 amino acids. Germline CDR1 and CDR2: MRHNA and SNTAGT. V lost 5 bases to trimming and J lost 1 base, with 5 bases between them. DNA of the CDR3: TGTGCCAGCAGTCAGGGGAACACCGGGGAGCTGTTTTTT. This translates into CASSQGNTGELFF.

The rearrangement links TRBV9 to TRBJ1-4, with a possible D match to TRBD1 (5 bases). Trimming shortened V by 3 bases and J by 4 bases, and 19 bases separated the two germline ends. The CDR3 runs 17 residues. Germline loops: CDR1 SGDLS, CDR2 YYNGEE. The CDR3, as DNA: TGTGCCAGCAGCGGAGGACATCCCATACCCGGTAATGAAAAACTGTTTTTT. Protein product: CASSGGHPIPGNEKLFF. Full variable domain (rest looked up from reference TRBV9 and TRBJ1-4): DSGVTQTPKHLITATGQRVTLRCSPRSGDLSVYWYQQSLDQGLQFLIQYYNGEERAKGNILERFSAQQFPDLHSELNLSSLELGDSALYFCASSGGHPIPGNEKLFFGSGTQLSVL.

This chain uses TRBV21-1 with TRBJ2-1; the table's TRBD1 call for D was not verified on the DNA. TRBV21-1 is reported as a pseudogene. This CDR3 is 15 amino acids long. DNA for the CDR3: TGTGCCAGCACGCCCCGGGACAGCCTCGACAATGAGCAGTTCTTC. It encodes CASTPRDSLDNEQFF.

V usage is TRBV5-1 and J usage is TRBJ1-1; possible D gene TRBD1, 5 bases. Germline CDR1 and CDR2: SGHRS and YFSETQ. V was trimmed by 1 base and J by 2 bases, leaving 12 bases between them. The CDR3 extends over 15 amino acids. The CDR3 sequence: CASSLQTGENTEAFF. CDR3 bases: TGCGCCAGCAGCTTGCAAACGGGGGAAAACACTGAAGCTTTCTTT.

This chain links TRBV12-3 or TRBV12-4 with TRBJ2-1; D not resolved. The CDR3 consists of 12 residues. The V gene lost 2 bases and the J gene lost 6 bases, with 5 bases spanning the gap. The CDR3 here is CASSLNINEQFF. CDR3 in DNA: TGTGCCAGCAGTTTAAACATCAATGAGCAGTTCTTC.

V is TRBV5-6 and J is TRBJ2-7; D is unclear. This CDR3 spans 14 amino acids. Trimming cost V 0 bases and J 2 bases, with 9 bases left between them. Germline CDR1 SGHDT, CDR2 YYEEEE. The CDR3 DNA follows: TGTGCCAGCAGCTTGGGACTTGAAACCTACGAGCAGTACTTC. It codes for CASSLGLETYEQYF.

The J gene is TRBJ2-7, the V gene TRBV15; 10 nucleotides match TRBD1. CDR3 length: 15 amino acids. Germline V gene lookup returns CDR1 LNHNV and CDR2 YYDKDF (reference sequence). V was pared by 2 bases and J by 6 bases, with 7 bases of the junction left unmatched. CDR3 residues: CATSRRGQGYVEQYF. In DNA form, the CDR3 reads TGTGCCACCAGCAGAAGGGGACAGGGGTATGTCGAGCAGTACTTC.

This chain's CDR3 is CASSERGGPLGYTF. CDR3 in DNA: TGTGCCAGCAGTGAGAGGGGGGGCCCCCTTGGCTACACCTTC. V gene TRBV5-6 combines with J gene TRBJ1-2; perhaps TRBD1 as D (6 bases). The ends were cut back, 5 bases at V and 7 bases at J, with 18 bases in the middle. This CDR3 region has 14 residues. Germline V gene lookup returns CDR1 SGHDT and CDR2 YYEEEE.

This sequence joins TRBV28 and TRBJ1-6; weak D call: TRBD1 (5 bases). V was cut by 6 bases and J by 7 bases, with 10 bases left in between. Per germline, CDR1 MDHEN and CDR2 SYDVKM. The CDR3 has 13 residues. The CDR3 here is CASRDSQNSPLHF. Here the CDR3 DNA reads TGTGCCAGCAGAGACAGTCAGAATTCACCCCTCCACTTT.